The next 29 T cell receptor beta chains were all read from a single sample in a study of radiation and T cells in renal cell carcinoma (dated by TCRdb to 2018 to 2021). The label giving this sample's time point can be read as: blood 2 weeks post-SBRT. Sample treatment or condition, as interpreted from the label and publication: 15 Gy SBRT to primary tumor, nephrectomy 4 weeks later. The library was produced with the immunoSEQ multiplex PCR assay. TCRdb retrieved this table from immuneACCESS and kept in-frame rearrangements only. Not all clones are present; in checked studies, unresolved V genes account for under half, and no reason is known for the remainder. The sample includes more than 150,000 clones, with about nine tenths observed a single time. The top ten hold 10% to 15% of the sample. Sequenced material: blood, taken from a patient whose treatment included radiotherapy and nephrectomy. The receptors originated from a woman aged 45-65 years with renal cell carcinoma.

The CDR3 region is CASSLQAWRFEAFF. The CDR3 nucleotides read TGTGCCAGCAGCTTACAGGCCTGGCGTTTTGAAGCTTTCTTT. V gene TRBV11-2 combines with J gene TRBJ1-1; D gene unclear. Trimming removed 2 bases at V and 7 bases at J, with 14 bases between. The CDR3 is 14 residues long. Germline V gives CDR1 SGHAT, CDR2 FQNNGV.

The chain recombines TRBV7-8 with TRBJ1-2, with D maybe TRBD1 (6 bases). The germline V and J ends were trimmed by 1 base and 4 bases, with 13 bases remaining between them. CDR1 and CDR2 (germline): SGHVS, FQNEAQ. The CDR3 runs to 15 residues. The CDR3 DNA reads TGTGCCAGCAGCTTAGGTGGTACAGGGTCCTATGGCTACACCTTC. Protein: CASSLGGTGSYGYTF. The complete variable domain, with remaining parts taken from reference TRBV7-8 and TRBJ1-2, reads GAGVSQSPRYKVAKRGQDVALRCDPISGHVSLFWYQQALGQGPEFLTYFQNEAQLDKSGLPSDRFFAERPEGSVSTLKIQRTQQEDSAVYLCASSLGGTGSYGYTFGSGTRLTVV.

The rearrangement joins TRBV25-1 to TRBJ2-7; the D is unclear. Trimming shortened V by 4 bases and J by 3 bases, and 13 bases separated the two germline ends. From germline, CDR1 is MGHDK and CDR2 SYGVNS. The CDR3 is made up of 14 amino acids. The CDR3 DNA is TGTGCCAGCAGTGGGCAACATGGATACTACGAGCAGTACTTC. As protein: CASSGQHGYYEQYF.

V and J are TRBV18 and TRBJ1-2; D not resolved. The V end was cut by 1 base, the J end by 1 base, with 4 bases between. Germline CDR1 is KGHSH and CDR2 is LQKENI. This CDR3 has 13 amino acids. CDR3 protein: CASSPLGNYGYTF. CDR3 nucleotide sequence: TGTGCCAGCTCACCACTGGGTAACTATGGCTACACCTTC.

This clone was seen more than once but under ten times. The chain combines TRBV29-1 with TRBJ1-1; maybe TRBD1 (5 bases). The CDR3 is 15 amino acids. Germline CDR1 and CDR2: SQVTM and ANQGSEA. V was shortened by 6 bases and J by 0 bases, with 17 bases between the two germline ends. The CDR3 coding sequence is TGCAGCGTCAGCCCCCAGGGATCTATGAACACTGAAGCTTTCTTT. Translated, it gives CSVSPQGSMNTEAFF.

This chain joins TRBV11-2 and TRBJ2-5; TRBD1 matches 9 bases. Germline V gene lookup returns CDR1 SGHAT and CDR2 FQNNGV. This CDR3 has 17 residues. After removal of 5 bases from V and 5 bases from J, the junction contained 15 bases not matched to a gene. The CDR3 here is CASSTTGGFILGETQYF. CDR3 DNA sequence: TGTGCCAGCAGCACAACAGGGGGCTTTATCCTTGGGGAGACCCAGTACTTC. Based on the CDR3 plus reference TRBV11-2 and TRBJ2-5, the full variable domain is EAGVAQSPRYKIIEKRQSVAFWCNPISGHATLYWYQQILGQGPKLLIQFQNNGVVDDSQLPKDRFSAERLKGVDSTLKIQPAKLEDSAVYLCASSTTGGFILGETQYFGPGTRLLVL.

This chain links TRBV10-3 with TRBJ2-3; TRBD2 aligns across 10 bases. V trimming: 0 bases; J trimming: 2 bases; junction bases outside the gene matches: 5. Germline values: CDR1 ENHRY, CDR2 SYGVKD. This CDR3 has 17 residues. This CDR3 is CAISESNLAGVTDTQYF. The DNA of the CDR3 is TGTGCCATCAGTGAGTCGAACCTAGCGGGAGTCACAGATACGCAGTATTTT.

The chain has TRBV19 and TRBJ2-6; D gene uncertain. V gave up 7 bases and J gave up 0 bases, with 10 bases separating them. The CDR3 totals 15 residues. CDR1 is LNHDA and CDR2 is SQIVND in the germline V gene (reference sequence). The CDR3 spells CASTPRVSGANVLTF. The DNA of the CDR3 is TGTGCCAGTACCCCACGGGTCTCTGGGGCCAACGTCCTGACTTTC.

The chain joins TRBV7-2 to TRBJ1-6, with a possible D match to TRBD1 (6 bases). The CDR3 loop spans 15 amino acids. Germline V gives CDR1 SGHTA, CDR2 FQGNSA. Trimming stripped 5 bases from V and 7 bases from J, with 15 bases between. For the CDR3, the DNA is TGTGCCAGCAGCATACAGGGAGGAGGGAATTCACCCCTCCACTTT. Translating it yields CASSIQGGGNSPLHF. The full variable domain, its missing parts supplied by reference TRBV7-2 and TRBJ1-6, is GAGVSQSPSNKVTEKGKDVELRCDPISGHTALYWYRQSLGQGLEFLIYFQGNSAPDKSGLPSDRFSAERTGGSVSTLTIQRTQQEDSAVYLCASSIQGGGNSPLHFGNGTRLTVT.

Points on this clone: Mismatch with germline at one junction end may stem from a read error. V is TRBV15 and J is TRBJ1-4, with no clear D. Germline V lookup: CDR1 LNHNV, CDR2 YYDKDF (reference sequence). The CDR3 spans 18 residues. CDR3 DNA sequence: TGTGCCACCAACAGAGATTTCGGAACCTCCTTCAGCGGTGAAAAACTGTTTTTT. Protein sequence: CATNRDFGTSFSGEKLFF.

J is TRBJ1-1 and V is TRBV9; a possible D gene is TRBD1 (5 bases). This CDR3 region has 16 residues. CDR1 and CDR2 (germline): SGDLS, YYNGEE. V was shortened by 0 bases and J by 0 bases, with 12 bases between the two germline ends. CDR3 bases: TGTGCCAGCAGCGTAGGACCGGGGCAAGTGAACACTGAAGCTTTCTTT. Translated: CASSVGPGQVNTEAFF.

The chain links TRBV19 to TRBJ2-7; 7 positions match TRBD2. V gave up 9 bases and J gave up 12 bases; unmatched junction bases: 11. Per germline, CDR1 LNHDA and CDR2 SQIVND (reference sequence). The CDR3 spans 11 residues. DNA for the CDR3: TGTGCCAGCGGGGAGGGCCATTTGTCGTACTTC. This translates into CASGEGHLSYF.

V usage is TRBV7-9 and J usage is TRBJ2-5, with D perhaps assigned TRBD1 or TRBD2 (5 bases each). Germline values: CDR1 SEHNR, CDR2 FQNEAQ (reference sequence). There are 13 residues in the CDR3. V was cut by 5 bases and J by 5 bases, with 12 bases left in between. The CDR3 reads CASSPGPTETQYF. The CDR3 coding sequence is TGTGCCAGCAGCCCGGGACCAACGGAGACCCAGTACTTC.

The gene calls are TRBV18 and TRBJ1-1, with 9 bases lining up with TRBD1. The junction had 18 bases not matched to a gene; V was cut back by 6 bases and J by 4 bases. The germline gives CDR1 KGHSH, CDR2 LQKENI. The CDR3 has 18 residues. The CDR3 loop is CASSRDRANRKSPTEAFF. The CDR3 DNA reads as TGTGCCAGCTCTAGGGACAGGGCTAACAGAAAATCCCCCACTGAAGCTTTCTTT.

The chain has TRBV18 and TRBJ2-7; 8 positions agree with TRBD2. From germline, CDR1 is KGHSH and CDR2 LQKENI. This CDR3 comprises 15 residues. Germline trimming cut 5 bases from V and 2 bases from J; bases unmatched to any gene: 8. The chain's CDR3 is CASSGRGGGPYEQYF. The CDR3, as DNA: TGTGCCAGCTCAGGAAGGGGCGGGGGGCCCTACGAGCAGTACTTC.

The chain couples TRBV15 to TRBJ2-3, with a weak D call TRBD1 (5 bases). The CDR3 loop spans 17 amino acids. The germline V gene encodes CDR1 LNHNV and CDR2 YYDKDF (reference sequence). The ends were cut back, 5 bases at V and 0 bases at J, with 18 bases in the middle. CDR3: CATSPRVFTSSTDTQYF. Written as DNA, the CDR3 is TGTGCCACCAGCCCCAGGGTCTTCACCTCTAGCACAGATACGCAGTATTTT.

The chain combines TRBV7-9 with TRBJ2-2, with D unclear. The CDR3 has 12 amino acids. V shed 1 base and J shed 5 bases, with 2 bases lying between them. Germline assignment: CDR1 SEHNR and CDR2 FQNEAQ (reference sequence). The CDR3 reads CASSLVTGELFF. CDR3 sequence (DNA): TGTGCCAGCAGCTTAGTGACCGGGGAGCTGTTTTTT.

This rearrangement joins TRBV4-1 to TRBJ1-4; the D gene is possibly TRBD1 (5 bases). Germline CDR1 MGHRA, CDR2 YSYEKL. Trimming pared 4 bases from V and 8 bases from J, leaving 20 bases between. There are 16 residues in the CDR3. DNA for the CDR3: TGCGCCAGCAGCCGGGGATGGGGGGGAAGGGACGAAAAACTGTTTTTT. Its translation is CASSRGWGGRDEKLFF.

Here the CDR3 DNA reads TGTGCCAGCAGCCCCAAAGAGGCAGGTTTGGCCCTCTATAATTCACCCCTCCACTTT. Residues: CASSPKEAGLALYNSPLHF. The chain recombines TRBV11-2 with TRBJ1-6, with D uncertain. This CDR3 is built from 19 residues. The germline gives CDR1 SGHAT, CDR2 FQNNGV. Trimming took 5 bases from V and 3 from J, leaving 23 bases between them.

The gene calls are TRBV7-8 and TRBJ2-2, with D possibly TRBD1 on 5 matching bases. CDR3 length: 15 residues. From germline, CDR1 is SGHVS and CDR2 FQNEAQ. Trimming cost V 4 bases and J 5 bases, with 14 bases left between them. CDR3 residues: CASSWRQFETGELFF. In DNA form, the CDR3 reads TGTGCCAGCAGCTGGAGACAGTTTGAGACCGGGGAGCTGTTTTTT.

V is TRBV9 and J is TRBJ1-1, with no clear D. Trimming removed 4 bases from V and 1 base from J, with 11 bases in between. Germline assignment: CDR1 SGDLS and CDR2 YYNGEE. This CDR3 spans 14 amino acids. Written as DNA, the CDR3 is TGTGCCAGCAGCTTCCTCCCAGGGAACACTGAAGCTTTCTTT. The encoded protein is CASSFLPGNTEAFF.

The chain couples TRBV2 to TRBJ2-5; D may match TRBD1 or TRBD2 (5 bases each). Germline lookup yields CDR1 SNHLY and CDR2 FYNNEI. CDR3 size: 15 residues. V lost 1 base to trimming and J lost 3 bases, with 12 bases between them. The CDR3 bases are TGTGCCAGCAGTGAAGGGGGGACGTCAGAAGAGACCCAGTACTTC. This gives the protein CASSEGGTSEETQYF. The full variable domain, in which reference TRBV2 and TRBJ2-5 provide the parts outside the CDR3, is EPEVTQTPSHQVTQMGQEVILRCVPISNHLYFYWYRQILGQKVEFLVSFYNNEISEKSEIFDDQFSVERPDGSNFTLKIRSTKLEDSAMYFCASSEGGTSEETQYFGPGTRLLVL.

A single count supports this clone. This chain uses TRBV9 with TRBJ1-2; D may be TRBD1 (5 bases). This CDR3 has 13 amino acids. Germline CDR1 reads SGDLS; CDR2 reads YYNGEE. V was clipped by 0 bases and J by 11 bases, with 14 bases between them. The CDR3 nucleotides are TGTGCCAGCAGCGTAGAGGGCCGAGGGACGTACACCTTC. Amino acid sequence: CASSVEGRGTYTF.

This clone appeared once. The chain links TRBV25-1 to TRBJ2-7, with TRBD1 matching over 7 bases. J lost 2 bases, V lost 4 bases, and 2 bases had no gene match. CDR3 length: 13 residues. CDR1 and CDR2 from the germline V gene are MGHDK and SYGVNS. The CDR3 reads CASSAGQPYEQYF. Written as DNA, the CDR3 is TGTGCCAGCAGTGCGGGACAGCCCTACGAGCAGTACTTC.

The chain recombines TRBV6-5 with TRBJ1-1; 8 nucleotides align to TRBD1. Germline V gives CDR1 MNHEY, CDR2 SVGAGI. Losses at the gene ends were 4 bases for V and 6 bases for J; bases not matched to a gene: 10. This CDR3 is 15 amino acids long. The CDR3: CASSSAGQGVSEAFF. CDR3 sequence (DNA): TGTGCCAGCAGTTCCGCCGGACAGGGTGTCTCTGAAGCTTTCTTT.

This chain connects TRBV9 to TRBJ1-1; the D is unclear. CDR3 size: 13 residues. The germline gives CDR1 SGDLS, CDR2 YYNGEE. V was shortened by 4 bases and J by 4 bases, with 11 bases between the two germline ends. CDR3 DNA: TGTGCCAGCAGCCTCGGAGGGAGCACTGAAGCTTTCTTT. Translation: CASSLGGSTEAFF.

This clone was seen just once. The chain couples TRBV11-2 to TRBJ1-2; D is uncertain. Germline assignment: CDR1 SGHAT and CDR2 FQNNGV. The V end lost 4 bases, the J end lost 3 bases, and 12 bases lay between the germline ends. CDR3 length: 14 amino acids. Here the CDR3 reads CASSSGGRDYGYTF. For the CDR3, the DNA is TGTGCCAGCAGCTCGGGCGGGAGGGACTATGGCTACACCTTC.

The chain has TRBV10-3 and TRBJ1-2; D unresolved. Trimming removed 5 bases from V and 1 base from J, with 8 bases in between. The germline V gene encodes CDR1 ENHRY and CDR2 SYGVKD. The CDR3 is 13 residues long. The DNA of the CDR3 is TGTGCCATCAGTCAAGATCTTAACTATGGCTACACCTTC. Its protein product is CAISQDLNYGYTF.

This clone was seen only once. The junction differs from germline at one of its ends, possibly a read error. The J gene is TRBJ2-2, the V gene TRBV7-7; 13 nucleotides match TRBD2. Germline V CDR1 and CDR2: SSHAT, FNYEAQ (reference sequence). This CDR3 spans 18 amino acids. The DNA for the CDR3 is TGTGCTAGCAGCGCAGGACTAGCGGGGGCAGGAAACACCGGGGAGCTGTTTTTT. Translating gives CASSAGLAGAGNTGELFF.